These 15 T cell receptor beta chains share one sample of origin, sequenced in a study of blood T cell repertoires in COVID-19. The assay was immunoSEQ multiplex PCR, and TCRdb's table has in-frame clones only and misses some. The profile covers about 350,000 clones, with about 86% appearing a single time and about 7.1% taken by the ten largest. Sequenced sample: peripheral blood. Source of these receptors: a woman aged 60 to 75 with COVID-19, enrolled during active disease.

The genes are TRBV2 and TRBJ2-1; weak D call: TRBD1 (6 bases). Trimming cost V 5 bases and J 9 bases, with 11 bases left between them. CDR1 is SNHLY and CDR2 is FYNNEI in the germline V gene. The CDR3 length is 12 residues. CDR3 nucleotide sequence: TGTGCCAGCAGTTTACAGGGAACTGAGCAGTTCTTC. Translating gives CASSLQGTEQFF.

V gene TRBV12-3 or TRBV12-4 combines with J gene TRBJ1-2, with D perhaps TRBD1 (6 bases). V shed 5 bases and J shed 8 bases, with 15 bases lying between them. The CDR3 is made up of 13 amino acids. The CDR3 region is CASSPSDSWGYTF. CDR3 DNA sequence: TGTGCCAGCAGTCCGTCGGACAGTTGGGGCTACACCTTC.

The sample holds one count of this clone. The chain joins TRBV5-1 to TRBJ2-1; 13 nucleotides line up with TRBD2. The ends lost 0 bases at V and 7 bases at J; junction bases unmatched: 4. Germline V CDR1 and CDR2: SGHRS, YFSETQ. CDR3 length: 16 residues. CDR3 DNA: TGCGCCAGCAGCTTGGAAACTAGCGGGGGGGCAAATGAGCAGTTCTTC. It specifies CASSLETSGGANEQFF.

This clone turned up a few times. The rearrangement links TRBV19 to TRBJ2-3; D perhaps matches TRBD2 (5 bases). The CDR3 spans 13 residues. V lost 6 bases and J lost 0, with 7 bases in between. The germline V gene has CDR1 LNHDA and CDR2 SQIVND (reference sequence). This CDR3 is CASRRASTDTQYF. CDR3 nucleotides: TGTGCCAGTAGGAGGGCTAGCACAGATACGCAGTATTTT.

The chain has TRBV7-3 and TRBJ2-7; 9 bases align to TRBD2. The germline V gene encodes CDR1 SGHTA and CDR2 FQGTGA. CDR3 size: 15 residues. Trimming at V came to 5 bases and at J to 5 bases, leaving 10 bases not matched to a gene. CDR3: CASSAGGAGGDEQYF. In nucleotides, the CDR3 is TGTGCCAGCAGCGCCGGAGGAGCGGGGGGTGACGAGCAGTACTTC. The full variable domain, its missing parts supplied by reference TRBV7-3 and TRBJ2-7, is GAGVSQTPSNKVTEKGKYVELRCDPISGHTALYWYRQSLGQGPEFLIYFQGTGAADDSGLPNDRFFAVRPEGSVSTLKIQRTERGDSAVYLCASSAGGAGGDEQYFGPGTRLTVT.

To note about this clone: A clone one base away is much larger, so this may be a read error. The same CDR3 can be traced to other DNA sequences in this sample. The CDR3 DNA reads as TGTGCCAGCAGCTTGGACAGGAACTATGGCTACACCTTC. Translating it yields CASSLDRNYGYTF. The rearrangement joins TRBV5-4 to TRBJ1-2; a weak D match, TRBD1 (5 bases). Germline CDR1 reads SGHNT; CDR2 reads YYREEE (reference sequence). Trimming left V 0 bases short and J 2 bases short, with 5 bases between. The CDR3 length is 13 residues.

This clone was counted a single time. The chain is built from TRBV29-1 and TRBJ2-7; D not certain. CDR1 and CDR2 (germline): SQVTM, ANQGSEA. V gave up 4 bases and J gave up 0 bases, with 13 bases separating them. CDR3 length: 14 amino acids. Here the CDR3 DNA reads TGCAGCGTTGTTGGTCCCGTTAGCTCCTACGAGCAGTACTTC. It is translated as CSVVGPVSSYEQYF.

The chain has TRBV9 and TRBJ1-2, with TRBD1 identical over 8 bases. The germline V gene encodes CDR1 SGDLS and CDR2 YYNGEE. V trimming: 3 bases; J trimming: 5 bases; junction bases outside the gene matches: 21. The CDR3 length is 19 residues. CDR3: CASSARQETGVFSSYGYTF. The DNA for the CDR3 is TGTGCCAGCAGCGCCCGACAGGAGACAGGGGTGTTTTCTTCGTATGGCTACACCTTC. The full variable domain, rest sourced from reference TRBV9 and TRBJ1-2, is DSGVTQTPKHLITATGQRVTLRCSPRSGDLSVYWYQQSLDQGLQFLIQYYNGEERAKGNILERFSAQQFPDLHSELNLSSLELGDSALYFCASSARQETGVFSSYGYTFGSGTRLTVV.

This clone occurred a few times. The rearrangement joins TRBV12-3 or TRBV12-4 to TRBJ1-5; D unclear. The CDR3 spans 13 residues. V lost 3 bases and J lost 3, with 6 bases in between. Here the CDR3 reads CASSFQNNQPQHF. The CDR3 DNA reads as TGTGCCAGCAGTTTCCAGAACAATCAGCCCCAGCATTTT.

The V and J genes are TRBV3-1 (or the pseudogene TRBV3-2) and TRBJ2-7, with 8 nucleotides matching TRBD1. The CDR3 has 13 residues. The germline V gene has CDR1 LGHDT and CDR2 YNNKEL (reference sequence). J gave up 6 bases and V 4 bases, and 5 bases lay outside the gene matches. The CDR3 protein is CASSPGQGGEQYF. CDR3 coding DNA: TGTGCCAGCAGCCCTGGACAGGGCGGCGAGCAGTACTTC.

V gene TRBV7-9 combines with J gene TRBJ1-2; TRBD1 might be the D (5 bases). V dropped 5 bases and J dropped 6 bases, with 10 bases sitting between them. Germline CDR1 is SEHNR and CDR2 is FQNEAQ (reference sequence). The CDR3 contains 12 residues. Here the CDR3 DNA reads TGTGCCAGCAGCCTCGGGGGAGATGGCTACACCTTC. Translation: CASSLGGDGYTF.

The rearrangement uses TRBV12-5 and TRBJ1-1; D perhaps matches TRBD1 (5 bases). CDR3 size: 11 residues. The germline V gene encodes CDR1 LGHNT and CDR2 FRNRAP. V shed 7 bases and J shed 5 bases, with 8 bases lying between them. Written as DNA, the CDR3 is TGTGCTAGTGCCCCAGGGACTGAAGCTTTCTTT. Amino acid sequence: CASAPGTEAFF.

The CDR3 DNA is TGTGCCAGCAGCTCTCGGGGTTTGGTAGGAGAGACCCAGTACTTC. Amino acid sequence: CASSSRGLVGETQYF. The chain has TRBV7-7 and TRBJ2-5; maybe TRBD2 (5 bases). Trimming shortened V by 4 bases and J by 4 bases, and 16 bases separated the two germline ends. This CDR3 has 15 residues. Per germline, CDR1 SSHAT and CDR2 FNYEAQ (reference sequence).

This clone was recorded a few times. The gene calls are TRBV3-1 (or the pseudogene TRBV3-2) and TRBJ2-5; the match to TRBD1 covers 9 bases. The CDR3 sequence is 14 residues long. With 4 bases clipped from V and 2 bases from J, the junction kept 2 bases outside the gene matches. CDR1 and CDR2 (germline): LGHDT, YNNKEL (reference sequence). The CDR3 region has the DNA TGTGCCAGCAGCCGGGACAGGGCGCAAGAGACCCAGTACTTC. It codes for CASSRDRAQETQYF.

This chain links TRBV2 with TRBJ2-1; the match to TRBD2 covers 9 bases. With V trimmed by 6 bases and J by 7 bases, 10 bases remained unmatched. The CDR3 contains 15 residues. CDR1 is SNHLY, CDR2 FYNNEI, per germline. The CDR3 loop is CASSERRTSGNEQFF. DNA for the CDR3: TGTGCCAGCAGCGAACGCCGTACTAGCGGGAATGAGCAGTTCTTC.